Below, 16 T cell receptor beta chains from the same sample are listed, as sequenced in a study of long-term antiretroviral therapy in people with HIV. The assay, immunoSEQ v3.0, was run at survey level. Here immunoSEQ multiplex PCR was the method, and the copy in TCRdb shows in-frame clones only, minus some. Of over 10,000 clones listed, roughly four fifths are singletons. Specimen: unsorted PBMCs, collected 0.5 years before starting antiretroviral therapy. These receptors were obtained from a woman between 40 and 55 years old with HIV.

The chain employs TRBV4-3 and TRBJ1-2; D uncertain. Trimming removed 0 bases at V and 4 bases at J, with 18 bases between. From germline, CDR1 is LGHNA and CDR2 YSLEER. The CDR3 consists of 17 residues. The CDR3 sequence is CASSQDSTVPRIYGYTF. The CDR3 coding sequence is TGCGCCAGCAGCCAAGACTCGACCGTACCCCGAATCTATGGCTACACCTTC.

This sequence joins TRBV13 and TRBJ1-3, with D unclear. Trimming shortened V by 1 base and J by 4 bases, and 8 bases separated the two germline ends. In germline, CDR1 is PRHDT, CDR2 FYEKMQ (reference sequence). The CDR3 length is 14 residues. The CDR3 region is CASSLEGSGNTIYF. As DNA, the CDR3 is TGTGCCAGCAGCTTAGAGGGCTCCGGAAACACCATATATTTT.

The chain has TRBV6-5 and TRBJ2-1; D is unresolved. V dropped 4 bases and J dropped 13 bases, with 23 bases sitting between them. Germline V lookup: CDR1 MNHEY, CDR2 SVGAGI. This CDR3 comprises 15 residues. CDR3 nucleotides: TGTGCCAGCAGTTCCTTACTCGGATCACTAATGAATCAGTTCTTC. Translated: CASSSLLGSLMNQFF.

This clone was detected a few times. The gene calls are TRBV7-9 and TRBJ2-2, with 12 positions matching TRBD2. The length of the CDR3 is 15 residues. Germline trimming cut 5 bases from V and 8 bases from J; bases unmatched to any gene: 6. CDR1 is SEHNR and CDR2 is FQNEAQ in the germline V gene (reference sequence). As DNA, the CDR3 is TGTGCCAGCAGCCCGTCTAGCGGGGGGGCTGGGGAGCTGTTTTTT. Translated, it gives CASSPSSGGAGELFF.

This clone has a single count. The chain recombines TRBV5-1 with TRBJ1-1, with D perhaps TRBD1 (5 bases). CDR1 and CDR2 from the germline V gene are SGHRS and YFSETQ. V dropped 0 bases and J dropped 2 bases, with 8 bases sitting between them. CDR3 length: 14 residues. DNA of the CDR3: TGCGCCAGCAGCTTGGCCGGGGACAACACTGAAGCTTTCTTT. It is translated as CASSLAGDNTEAFF.

The rearrangement uses TRBV19 and TRBJ2-7; D gene unclear. Trimming took 8 bases from V and 3 from J, leaving 11 bases between them. This CDR3 has 12 residues. Germline V CDR1 and CDR2: LNHDA, SQIVND (reference sequence). The CDR3 bases are TGTGCCAGTGGTCCGGGTGGCTACGAGCAGTACTTC. Its protein product is CASGPGGYEQYF.

The V call is TRBV5-1, the J call TRBJ2-1; D is unresolved. The CDR3 is 13 residues long. The germline CDR1 and CDR2 sequences are SGHRS and YFSETQ. V was cut by 0 bases and J by 4 bases, with 5 bases left in between. The CDR3 sequence is CASSLARYNEQFF. DNA of the CDR3: TGCGCCAGCAGCTTGGCGAGGTACAATGAGCAGTTCTTC.

This chain connects TRBV5-1 to TRBJ2-7; maybe TRBD1 (7 bases). Between the trimmed V and J ends, which lost 5 bases and 5 bases, there was a span of 17 bases. CDR1 is SGHRS and CDR2 is YFSETQ in the germline V gene. The CDR3 has 14 residues. The CDR3 nucleotides are TGCGCCAGCAGACAGACAGGGTCTAGCGACGAGCAGTACTTC. It codes for CASRQTGSSDEQYF.

V usage is TRBV28 and J usage is TRBJ1-5; D unclear. Trimming stripped 4 bases from V and 2 bases from J, with 3 bases between. The length of the CDR3 is 12 residues. CDR1 and CDR2 (germline): MDHEN, SYDVKM. The CDR3 here is CASSSGNQPQHF. The DNA of the CDR3 is TGTGCCAGCAGTTCGGGCAATCAGCCCCAGCATTTT.

The rearrangement uses TRBV2 and TRBJ2-7; D perhaps matches TRBD1 (6 bases). CDR1 and CDR2 (germline): SNHLY, FYNNEI. The CDR3 length is 12 residues. V was trimmed by 7 bases and J by 2 bases, leaving 9 bases between them. CDR3 nucleotides: TGTGCCAGCACCGACAGGACCTACGAGCAGTACTTC. Translating it yields CASTDRTYEQYF.

In its sample, this clone was seen a few times. The chain couples TRBV6-5 to TRBJ1-1, with D hard to call. In germline, CDR1 is MNHEY, CDR2 SVGAGI. Trimming stripped 6 bases from V and 7 bases from J, with 12 bases between. The CDR3 consists of 12 residues. CDR3: CASSHPGIEAFF. The CDR3 DNA is TGTGCCAGCAGCCATCCGGGCATTGAAGCTTTCTTT.

This rearrangement joins TRBV19 to TRBJ2-2; D remains unclear. Germline-derived CDR1 and CDR2 are LNHDA and SQIVND (reference sequence). The CDR3 runs to 15 residues. The V end lost 2 bases, the J end lost 3 bases, and 10 bases lay between the germline ends. CDR3 bases: TGTGCCAGTAGTATATGGCGGTCCCACACCGGGGAGCTGTTTTTT. Its translation is CASSIWRSHTGELFF. The full variable domain, in which reference TRBV19 and TRBJ2-2 provide the parts outside the CDR3, is DGGITQSPKYLFRKEGQNVTLSCEQNLNHDAMYWYRQDPGQGLRLIYYSQIVNDFQKGDIAEGYSVSREKKESFPLTVTSAQKNPTAFYLCASSIWRSHTGELFFGEGSRLTVL.

This clone has just a few counts. The genes are TRBV7-2 and TRBJ2-3, with TRBD1 matching over 7 bases. This CDR3 spans 14 amino acids. Trimming cost V 7 bases and J 0 bases; bases outside gene matches: 4. Per the germline V gene, CDR1 is SGHTA and CDR2 is FQGNSA. CDR3 in amino acids: CASIDRASTDTQYF. As DNA, the CDR3 is TGTGCCAGCATAGACAGGGCGAGCACAGATACGCAGTATTTT.

The chain combines TRBV7-2 with TRBJ2-3; D ambiguous. The CDR3 runs 15 residues. The V end was cut by 2 bases, the J end by 6 bases, with 15 bases between. Germline loops: CDR1 SGHTA, CDR2 FQGNSA. Written as DNA, the CDR3 is TGTGCCAGCAGCTTAACCCCTGGGCCTCTGGATACGCAGTATTTT. Residues: CASSLTPGPLDTQYF.

This clone is a singleton in its sample. The CDR3 coding sequence is TGCAGCGTTGTGTTCGATACGCAGTATTTT. Its translation is CSVVFDTQYF. The genes are TRBV29-1 and TRBJ2-3; unclear D gene. V was trimmed by 4 bases and J by 6 bases, leaving 5 bases between them. This CDR3 contains 10 residues. Germline-derived CDR1 and CDR2 are SQVTM and ANQGSEA.

This chain connects TRBV18 to TRBJ1-1; no firm D call. There are 14 residues in the CDR3. Deletions cut 2 bases from V and 0 bases from J, with 7 bases between. Germline assignment: CDR1 KGHSH and CDR2 LQKENI. CDR3 sequence: CASSPGQLNTEAFF. For the CDR3, the DNA is TGTGCCAGCTCACCAGGGCAGCTGAACACTGAAGCTTTCTTT.